This TCR beta chain was recorded in a study of cytomegalovirus exposure and HLA in healthy donors. Study-level background: Early release data held 75 million to 90 million unique TCRs from HLA-typed donors.

Trimming took 4 bases from V and 4 from J, leaving 8 bases between them. The CDR3 extends over 12 amino acids. The germline V gene encodes CDR1 KGHSH and CDR2 LQKENI. The PCR ran on 60 Vbeta and 13 Jbeta primers. Here immunoSEQ multiplex PCR was the method, and the copy in TCRdb shows in-frame clones only, minus some. The sample yields 150,000 to 200,000 clones, about 70% seen once. The chain links TRBV18 to TRBJ2-7; D perhaps matches TRBD1 (5 bases). What was sequenced was PBMCs. The sequence came from a woman aged 40 to 49 in good health and CMV-seropositive. CDR3 nucleotides: TGTGCCAGCTCACGAGACAGTTACGAGCAGTACTTC. Translated, it gives CASSRDSYEQYF.